This TCR beta chain was sequenced for a study of a mutant IDH1 vaccine in newly diagnosed glioma. TCRdb's table, derived via immunoSEQ multiplex PCR, lists solely in-frame clones and lacks some. Among tens of thousands of clones listed, roughly 75% were seen once. Time point meaning: week 47, end of study. Vaccination used 300 ug of mutant IDH1 20-mer peptide per dose, with topical imiquimod. The patients were given eight vaccinations, one each in weeks 1, 3, 5, 7, 11, 15, 19 and 23. In regard to this clone: Its antigen remains unidentified.

CDR3 length: 15 amino acids. Looked up from germline, CDR1 is MNHEY and CDR2 is SMNVEV (reference sequence). The trim removed 8 bases at V and 2 bases at J, leaving 10 bases unmatched. V gene TRBV27 combines with J gene TRBJ2-7, with TRBD2 matching over 9 bases. The sample consisted of PBMCs, taken from a glioma patient whose treatment included an IDH1 peptide vaccine. This TCR came from a man in his fifties with glioma. CDR3 amino acids: CASSWEAGGPYEQYF. CDR3 coding DNA: TGTGCCAGCTCTTGGGAAGCGGGGGGCCCCTACGAGCAGTACTTC.